This entry lists 4 T cell receptor beta chains sequenced from one sample in a study of blood T cell repertoires in COVID-19. The protocol was immunoSEQ multiplex PCR, while the TCRdb copy is restricted to in-frame clones and leaves out a portion. In the table there are about 220,000 clones, roughly 80% of which are singletons. The material sequenced was peripheral blood. These receptors originate from a woman in her twenties or thirties who had recovered from COVID-19.

This chain connects TRBV7-9 to TRBJ1-1; a possible D gene is TRBD1 (6 bases). The germline V gene encodes CDR1 SEHNR and CDR2 FQNEAQ (reference sequence). V lost 5 bases, J lost 5 bases, and 15 bases lay in between. The CDR3 contains 14 residues. The DNA of the CDR3 is TGTGCCAGCAGCCAAGCCCGAGGGGGAACTGAAGCTTTCTTT. It translates to CASSQARGGTEAFF.

The rearrangement joins TRBV28 to TRBJ2-3; 7 nucleotides agree with TRBD2. V shed 4 bases and J 5 bases; nucleotides not matched to a gene: 15. The CDR3 has 17 amino acids. Germline values: CDR1 MDHEN, CDR2 SYDVKM. The CDR3 sequence is CASSSPLAANSGDTQYF. As DNA, the CDR3 is TGTGCCAGCAGTTCTCCCCTAGCGGCCAATTCCGGAGATACGCAGTATTTT.

The chain has TRBV29-1 and TRBJ2-3; D is uncertain. The germline V gene encodes CDR1 SQVTM and CDR2 ANQGSEA. The V gene lost 5 bases and the J gene lost 2 bases, with 11 bases spanning the gap. CDR3 length: 13 residues. The CDR3 sequence is CSVRLQFTDTQYF. The CDR3 DNA sequence: TGCAGCGTTCGCCTACAGTTCACAGATACGCAGTATTTT.

The rearrangement joins TRBV30 to TRBJ1-2; tentatively, D is TRBD1 (5 bases). Between the trimmed V and J ends, which lost 7 bases and 2 bases, there was a span of 14 bases. From germline, CDR1 is GTSNPN and CDR2 SVGIG (reference sequence). The CDR3 is made up of 13 amino acids. For the CDR3, the DNA is TGTGCCTCAAAGGGGCAGAGAAACTATGGCTACACCTTC. Protein: CASKGQRNYGYTF.